The 5 T cell receptor beta chains below were found in one sample sequenced in a study of cytomegalovirus exposure and HLA in healthy donors (dated by TCRdb to the late 2010s). Library method: the immunoSEQ multiplex PCR assay. The multiplex PCR relied on a mix of 60 forward primers for TCR Vbeta segments and 13 reverse primers for TCR Jbeta segments. The source is immuneACCESS, and TCRdb retained only in-frame sequences with V and J called. Part of the clones is not carried over; for the studies checked, unresolved V genes explain less than half of this, and the remainder is unexplained. In all, the sample holds 63,000 or so clones, and about 74% of those were seen once. Jointly, the top ten make up about a fifth of the sample. Specimen: PBMCs. The receptors stem from a woman aged 25 to 39 in good health and CMV-seropositive.

The chain couples TRBV10-3 to TRBJ1-1, with D possibly TRBD1 on 5 matching bases. The CDR3 spans 14 residues. V lost 6 bases, J lost 1 base, and 12 bases lay in between. The germline V gene has CDR1 ENHRY and CDR2 SYGVKD. CDR3 region: CAISGRAPNTEAFF. Written as DNA, the CDR3 is TGTGCCATCAGCGGCAGGGCCCCGAACACTGAAGCTTTCTTT.

The gene calls are TRBV6-4 and TRBJ2-2, with no clear D. From germline, CDR1 is MRHNA and CDR2 SNTAGT. The CDR3 covers 17 residues. Deletions cut 6 bases from V and 6 bases from J, with 23 bases between. CDR3 bases: TGTGCCAGCAGGGTGTCAGTCCCATCTTCCCCCCCCGGGGAGCTGTTTTTT. Translation gives CASRVSVPSSPPGELFF.

The V and J genes are TRBV30 and TRBJ2-7; TRBD2 aligns across 7 bases. The CDR3 spans 15 residues. From germline, CDR1 is GTSNPN and CDR2 SVGIG (reference sequence). V shed 3 bases and J 4 bases; nucleotides not matched to a gene: 12. In DNA form, the CDR3 reads TGTGCCTGGAGCACCTACCGGGACTACGAATACGAGCAGTACTTC. Encoded protein: CAWSTYRDYEYEQYF.

The J gene is TRBJ2-7, the V gene TRBV11-2; D might be TRBD1 (5 bases). Per the germline V gene, CDR1 is SGHAT and CDR2 is FQNNGV. The CDR3 has 14 residues. V was pared by 1 base and J by 1 base, with 8 bases between. CDR3 residues: CASSLGQQSYEQYF. The CDR3 nucleotides read TGTGCCAGCAGCTTAGGACAGCAGTCCTACGAGCAGTACTTC.

In this sample, this clone turned up a few times. The rearrangement links TRBV30 to TRBJ2-1; 10 bases are shared with TRBD2. V dropped 2 bases and J dropped 4; count of bases not matched to a gene: 2. The CDR3 spans 14 residues. Germline V gives CDR1 GTSNPN, CDR2 SVGIG (reference sequence). In DNA form, the CDR3 reads TGTGCCTGGAGTAGCGGGAGGGAGTACAATGAGCAGTTCTTC. Translating gives CAWSSGREYNEQFF.